These 32 T cell receptor beta chains originate from one sample sequenced in a study of T cells in Graves' hyperthyroidism and ophthalmopathy. What was amplified from RNA transcripts were TCR beta CDR3 regions. HTBI primers were the set used in a first-round RT-PCR of the TCR CDR3. TCRdb re-called the multiplex PCR reads with MiXCR, one entry per CDR3 protein. The table has about 360,000 distinct CDR3 sequences, about 13% seen once. Sequencing was carried out using blood. The receptors were gathered from a woman aged 18-29 years with Graves' hyperthyroidism.

This clonotype came up many times. The chain combines TRBV7-2 with TRBJ1-1, with 7 bases lining up with TRBD1. CDR3 length: 17 residues. V lost 2 bases, J lost 5 bases, and 14 bases stayed unmatched. The germline V gene has CDR1 SGHTA and CDR2 FQGNSA. The CDR3 loop is CASSLPESKTGRTEAFF. The DNA of the CDR3 is TGTGCCAGCAGCTTACCCGAGAGTAAGACAGGGAGGACTGAAGCTTTCTTT.

Concerning this clonotype itself: Possible read error: a much larger clone is one base away. The chain uses TRBV11-2 and TRBJ1-1; D call uncertain. Trimming pared 7 bases from V and 1 base from J, leaving 16 bases between. Germline V lookup: CDR1 SGHAT, CDR2 FQNNGV. The CDR3 runs to 15 residues. CDR3 bases: TGTGCCAGCAACTTTTCCGAATTGGGGAACACTGAAGCTTTCTTT. It yields the protein CASNFSELGNTEAFF.

The chain joins TRBV19 to TRBJ1-2; D is uncertain. The germline CDR1 and CDR2 sequences are LNHDA and SQIVND (reference sequence). V was clipped by 5 bases and J by 4 bases, with 17 bases between them. The CDR3 loop spans 15 amino acids. The chain's CDR3 is CASSPRGQSGYGYTF. Written as DNA, the CDR3 is TGTGCCAGTAGTCCCCGCGGGCAGTCGGGCTATGGCTACACCTTC.

V and J are TRBV10-2 and TRBJ2-3, with D uncertain. The CDR3 is made up of 16 amino acids. Germline V gene lookup returns CDR1 WSHSY and CDR2 SAAADI. Trimming left V 0 bases short and J 2 bases short, with 12 bases between. CDR3 region: CASSESKVLPTDTQYF. The CDR3 DNA is TGCGCCAGCAGTGAGTCGAAGGTTCTCCCCACAGATACGCAGTATTTT.

This clonotype was counted only a few times. This chain links TRBV19 with TRBJ2-7, with 12 bases matching TRBD2. Germline V lookup: CDR1 LNHDA, CDR2 SQIVND (reference sequence). The V segment lost 3 bases and the J segment 1 base; nucleotides outside the gene matches: 4. The CDR3 contains 16 residues. CDR3 sequence: CASSIGTSGQSYEQYF. The CDR3 coding sequence is TGTGCCAGTAGTATCGGGACTAGCGGGCAATCCTACGAGCAGTACTTC.

In its sample, this clonotype was seen many times. The J gene is TRBJ1-2, the V gene TRBV10-3, with D maybe TRBD1 (6 bases). Trimming pared 3 bases from V and 5 bases from J, leaving 10 bases between. Germline CDR1 ENHRY, CDR2 SYGVKD. The CDR3 extends over 13 amino acids. CDR3 DNA: TGTGCCATCAGTGATGGGCAGGGGTATGGCTACACCTTC. Protein sequence: CAISDGQGYGYTF.

This clonotype was recorded at least ten times. The J gene is TRBJ1-2, the V gene TRBV7-2; 8 nucleotides agree with TRBD1. CDR1 and CDR2 from the germline V gene are SGHTA and FQGNSA. The CDR3 contains 13 residues. V shed 3 bases, J shed 8 bases, and the junction held 5 bases outside the gene matches. The CDR3 is CASSFDRGRGYTF. The CDR3 nucleotides read TGTGCCAGCAGCTTCGACAGGGGAAGGGGCTACACCTTC.

This clonotype was detected many times. This sequence joins TRBV11-2 and TRBJ2-7; TRBD2 aligns across 8 bases. The CDR3 contains 16 residues. Per the germline V gene, CDR1 is SGHAT and CDR2 is FQNNGV. J gave up 7 bases and V 3 bases, and 14 bases lay outside the gene matches. CDR3 coding DNA: TGTGCCAGCAGCTTTTGGCGGGGAGCGGGGGCGAGGGAGCAGTACTTC. It yields the protein CASSFWRGAGAREQYF.

This clonotype was recorded many times. The rearrangement joins TRBV2 to TRBJ2-3, with D perhaps matching TRBD1 (5 bases). Trimming left V 2 bases short and J 3 bases short, with 12 bases between. The germline CDR1 and CDR2 sequences are SNHLY and FYNNEI. The CDR3 has 15 residues. The chain's CDR3 is CASSEQGLRTDTQYF. The CDR3 DNA sequence: TGTGCCAGCAGTGAACAGGGTCTGCGTACAGATACGCAGTATTTT.

This clonotype was counted a few times. The V gene is TRBV5-5, the J gene TRBJ2-3, with 9 bases that match TRBD1. The V segment lost 5 bases and the J segment 1 base; nucleotides outside the gene matches: 8. The CDR3 is 16 residues long. Germline lookup yields CDR1 SGHKS and CDR2 YYEKEE (reference sequence). The CDR3 DNA sequence: TGTGCCAGCAGACCCACAGGGGGCCGGGGCACAGATACGCAGTATTTT. It yields the protein CASRPTGGRGTDTQYF.

Many counts were recorded for this clonotype. In DNA form, the CDR3 reads TGCAGTGCTTGCCAGGGGGCTAGTGAAAAACTGTTTTTT. Translating gives CSACQGASEKLFF. The chain employs TRBV20-1 and TRBJ1-4, with 8 bases fitting TRBD1. The CDR3 is 13 residues long. V lost 5 bases to trimming and J lost 7 bases; unmatched junction nucleotides: 6. Germline CDR1 and CDR2: DFQATT and SNEGSKA (reference sequence).

Here the CDR3 reads CASSGTENYGYTF. CDR3 DNA sequence: TGTGCCAGCAGCGGGACCGAGAACTATGGCTACACCTTC. The V call is TRBV7-2, the J call TRBJ1-2; D is perhaps TRBD1 (5 bases). The CDR3 length is 13 residues. Germline CDR1 SGHTA, CDR2 FQGNSA. V shed 5 bases and J shed 2 bases, with 9 bases lying between them. Filled out from reference TRBV7-2 and TRBJ1-2, the complete variable domain reads GAGVSQSPSNKVTEKGKDVELRCDPISGHTALYWYRQSLGQGLEFLIYFQGNSAPDKSGLPSDRFSAERTGGSVSTLTIQRTQQEDSAVYLCASSGTENYGYTFGSGTRLTVV.

The chain links TRBV12-3 or TRBV12-4 to TRBJ1-2; no definite D call. The CDR3 totals 13 residues. Trimming pared 3 bases from V and 8 bases from J, leaving 13 bases between. CDR3 sequence: CASSLGWMRGYTF. The CDR3 nucleotides read TGTGCCAGCAGTTTGGGGTGGATGAGGGGCTACACCTTC.

This clonotype was observed at least ten times. This rearrangement joins TRBV29-1 to TRBJ1-2; D is unresolved. This CDR3 spans 13 amino acids. Germline CDR1 SQVTM, CDR2 ANQGSEA. The V and J ends lost 3 bases and 4 bases respectively, with 12 bases between them. CDR3: CSVETGSGYGYTF. CDR3 nucleotide sequence: TGCAGCGTTGAGACCGGAAGCGGCTATGGCTACACCTTC.

This clonotype occurred a few times. Given a much more abundant clone one base away, this may be a read error. This chain's CDR3 is CASSRQGTGGRGTQYF. The CDR3 DNA reads as TGTGCCAGCAGTAGACAAGGGACAGGGGGAAGGGGGACCCAGTACTTC. The J gene is TRBJ2-5, the V gene TRBV27, with 11 bases that match TRBD1. Germline CDR1 MNHEY, CDR2 SMNVEV (reference sequence). The CDR3 is 16 residues long. Losses at the gene ends were 5 bases for V and 7 bases for J; bases not matched to a gene: 12.

This clonotype was counted many times. The CDR3 sequence: CASRETGDTGELFF. As DNA, the CDR3 is TGTGCCAGCAGGGAAACGGGAGACACCGGGGAGCTGTTTTTT. The chain joins TRBV7-3 to TRBJ2-2; a weak D match, TRBD2 (6 bases). Trimming shortened V by 6 bases and J by 3 bases, and 11 bases separated the two germline ends. The CDR3 has 14 amino acids. Germline lookup yields CDR1 SGHTA and CDR2 FQGTGA.

This clonotype was detected ten times or more. The J gene is TRBJ1-1, the V gene TRBV11-2, with TRBD1 as a possible D gene (5 bases). Trimming removed 4 bases at V and 7 bases at J, with 13 bases between. The CDR3 consists of 13 residues. Germline values: CDR1 SGHAT, CDR2 FQNNGV. The CDR3 here is CASSYQTVNEAFF. The DNA for the CDR3 is TGTGCCAGCAGCTACCAGACAGTCAATGAAGCTTTCTTT. Combining the CDR3 with reference TRBV11-2 and TRBJ1-1 gives the whole variable domain EAGVAQSPRYKIIEKRQSVAFWCNPISGHATLYWYQQILGQGPKLLIQFQNNGVVDDSQLPKDRFSAERLKGVDSTLKIQPAKLEDSAVYLCASSYQTVNEAFFGQGTRLTVV.

Ten or more counts support this clonotype. The CDR3 spells CSAPPLGGYEQYF. The CDR3 coding sequence is TGCAGTGCCCCACCCCTGGGGGGCTACGAGCAGTACTTC. The rearrangement joins TRBV20-1 to TRBJ2-7, with D possibly matching TRBD2 (6 bases). CDR1 is DFQATT and CDR2 is SNEGSKA in the germline V gene (reference sequence). The CDR3 contains 13 residues. Trimming shortened V by 6 bases and J by 3 bases, and 15 bases separated the two germline ends.

This clonotype occurred a few times. CDR3 sequence reads: CASSSQGNNEQFF. The CDR3 bases are TGTGCCAGTAGTTCACAGGGTAACAATGAGCAGTTCTTC. The chain carries TRBV19 and TRBJ2-1; the D gene is possibly TRBD1 (6 bases). The CDR3 sequence is 13 residues long. The germline V gene has CDR1 LNHDA and CDR2 SQIVND (reference sequence). Between the trimmed V and J ends, which lost 5 bases and 5 bases, there was a span of 10 bases.

The chain carries TRBV2 and TRBJ2-3, with 7 bases that match TRBD2. The germline CDR1 and CDR2 sequences are SNHLY and FYNNEI. The CDR3 consists of 15 residues. V was pared by 7 bases and J by 3 bases, with 10 bases of the junction left unmatched. CDR3 residues: CASKRFAGATDTQYF. The CDR3 nucleotides are TGTGCCAGCAAAAGATTCGCGGGAGCGACAGATACGCAGTATTTT.

In this sample, this clonotype turned up a few times. V gene TRBV9 combines with J gene TRBJ1-1; D is possibly TRBD1 (6 bases). This CDR3 has 14 amino acids. V was trimmed by 0 bases and J by 10 bases, leaving 16 bases between them. Per the germline V gene, CDR1 is SGDLS and CDR2 is YYNGEE. CDR3 in amino acids: CASSVGAEGGGAFF. CDR3 DNA: TGTGCCAGCAGCGTAGGAGCAGAGGGGGGGGGAGCTTTCTTT.

The V and J genes are TRBV9 and TRBJ2-3; 8 bases map to TRBD2. Trimming at V came to 3 bases and at J to 1 base, leaving 10 bases not matched to a gene. Germline lookup yields CDR1 SGDLS and CDR2 YYNGEE. CDR3 length equals 17 residues. Here the CDR3 DNA reads TGTGCCAGCAGCGCCGCCGGGGGGGCCGAGGGCACAGATACGCAGTATTTT. Protein sequence: CASSAAGGAEGTDTQYF.

This clonotype was observed at least ten times. This chain connects TRBV27 to TRBJ2-3; the D is unclear. Germline V gene data show CDR1 as MNHEY and CDR2 as SMNVEV (reference sequence). V lost 3 bases to trimming and J lost 1 base, with 11 bases between them. CDR3 size: 15 residues. CDR3 protein: CASSFETAGTDTQYF. In nucleotides, the CDR3 is TGTGCCAGCAGTTTCGAAACAGCAGGCACAGATACGCAGTATTTT.

This clonotype has at least ten counts. This chain links TRBV29-1 with TRBJ1-2; D gene uncertain. This CDR3 contains 13 residues. CDR1 SQVTM and CDR2 ANQGSEA come from the germline V gene. The ends were cut back, 6 bases at V and 2 bases at J, with 13 bases in the middle. As DNA, the CDR3 is TGCAGCGTCACCACTCAGGTCAACTATGGCTACACCTTC. Protein: CSVTTQVNYGYTF.

This clonotype was detected many times. The chain uses TRBV2 and TRBJ2-4; TRBD1 or TRBD2 may be the D gene (5 bases each). Germline V gene lookup returns CDR1 SNHLY and CDR2 FYNNEI. The CDR3 has 16 residues. This CDR3 is CAADGADVVAKNIQYF. DNA for the CDR3: TGTGCAGCGGACGGGGCAGACGTTGTAGCCAAAAACATTCAGTACTTC.

V usage is TRBV19 and J usage is TRBJ1-6; 9 bases match TRBD1. Germline V gene lookup returns CDR1 LNHDA and CDR2 SQIVND (reference sequence). The J segment lost 7 bases and the V segment lost 4 bases, leaving 14 bases of the junction unmatched. This CDR3 is built from 18 residues. The CDR3 spells CASSKALSQGARNSPLHF. The CDR3 nucleotides read TGTGCCAGTAGTAAAGCCCTCTCACAGGGGGCAAGGAATTCACCCCTCCACTTT.

This clonotype was observed a handful of times. The chain has TRBV19 and TRBJ2-3; the match to TRBD2 covers 10 bases. CDR1 LNHDA and CDR2 SQIVND come from the germline V gene (reference sequence). Trimming took 6 bases from V and 5 from J; bases not matched to a gene: 17. This CDR3 region has 18 residues. The chain's CDR3 is CASSAYPSLAGAGDTQYF. Written as DNA, the CDR3 is TGTGCCAGTAGCGCCTATCCCAGCCTAGCGGGAGCTGGAGATACGCAGTATTTT.

This clonotype was seen repeatedly, ten times or more. The chain carries TRBV7-8 and TRBJ2-2; 8 nucleotides line up with TRBD2. The V gene's germline CDR1 is SGHVS and CDR2 FQNEAQ. This CDR3 has 15 amino acids. V lost 4 bases to trimming and J lost 4 bases; unmatched junction nucleotides: 5. CDR3 amino acids: CASSSFGGVTGELFF. CDR3 sequence (DNA): TGTGCCAGCAGCTCCTTCGGGGGGGTCACCGGGGAGCTGTTTTTT.

This clonotype was counted at least ten times. The chain has TRBV10-3 and TRBJ1-1, with D possibly being TRBD1 (6 bases). This CDR3 contains 14 residues. V was trimmed by 4 bases and J by 4 bases, leaving 13 bases between them. The germline V gene has CDR1 ENHRY and CDR2 SYGVKD. The CDR3 here is CAISAGVSGTEAFF. The CDR3 region has the DNA TGTGCCATCAGTGCAGGGGTTTCTGGCACTGAAGCTTTCTTT.

At least ten counts were recorded for this clonotype. The chain has TRBV30 and TRBJ2-2; TRBD1 is a possible D gene (6 bases). The CDR3 totals 13 residues. CDR1 and CDR2 (germline): GTSNPN, SVGIG (reference sequence). Trimming shortened V by 2 bases and J by 6 bases, and 10 bases separated the two germline ends. The CDR3 region has the DNA TGTGCCTGGAGTAGGGGGACCGCCGGGGAGCTGTTTTTT. This codes for CAWSRGTAGELFF.

This clonotype was observed at least ten times. V gene TRBV3-1 combines with J gene TRBJ1-1; D uncertain. The CDR3 sequence is 15 residues long. V was pared by 3 bases and J by 1 base, with 12 bases between. Per germline, CDR1 LGHDT and CDR2 YNNKEL (reference sequence). The CDR3 nucleotides are TGTGCCAGCAGCCACGGCGACCATACGAACACTGAAGCTTTCTTT. This gives the protein CASSHGDHTNTEAFF.

This clonotype was recorded at least ten times. V is TRBV10-3 and J is TRBJ1-6; perhaps TRBD1 as D (6 bases). V gave up 10 bases and J gave up 7 bases, with 20 bases separating them. Germline V lookup: CDR1 ENHRY, CDR2 SYGVKD. This CDR3 contains 15 residues. The CDR3 nucleotides are TGTGCCACCTCCCGGGACATCGCGAAAAATTCACCCCTCCACTTT. Protein sequence: CATSRDIAKNSPLHF.